These 2 T cell receptor beta chains originate from one sample sequenced in a study of a mutant IDH1 vaccine in newly diagnosed glioma. These receptors have no identified antigens. Time point meaning: week 35, safety follow-up. Doses of 300 ug of mutant IDH1 20-mer peptide were given with topical imiquimod. Generated by immunoSEQ multiplex PCR, the TCRdb table keeps only in-frame clones and is missing some. The sample carries some 48,000 clones, 79% recorded once. The sample here was PBMCs, taken from a glioma patient whose treatment included an IDH1 peptide vaccine. These receptors came from a man aged 40-49 years with glioma.

The V gene is TRBV6-5, the J gene TRBJ1-2; D uncertain. Germline V lookup: CDR1 MNHEY, CDR2 SVGAGI. Deletions cut 2 bases from V and 1 base from J, with 5 bases between. The CDR3 sequence is 13 residues long. As DNA, the CDR3 is TGTGCCAGCAGTTACGATCGTAACTATGGCTACACCTTC. Translating gives CASSYDRNYGYTF.

The genes are TRBV14 and TRBJ1-1; weak D call: TRBD1 (6 bases). CDR1 and CDR2 (germline): SGHDN, FVKESK. This CDR3 is 16 amino acids long. Between the trimmed V and J ends, which lost 0 bases and 11 bases, there was a span of 22 bases. CDR3 DNA sequence: TGTGCCAGCAGCCAAGAACGCGGGGGCAATGGGGGAAGCGCTTTCTTT. Protein: CASSQERGGNGGSAFF.